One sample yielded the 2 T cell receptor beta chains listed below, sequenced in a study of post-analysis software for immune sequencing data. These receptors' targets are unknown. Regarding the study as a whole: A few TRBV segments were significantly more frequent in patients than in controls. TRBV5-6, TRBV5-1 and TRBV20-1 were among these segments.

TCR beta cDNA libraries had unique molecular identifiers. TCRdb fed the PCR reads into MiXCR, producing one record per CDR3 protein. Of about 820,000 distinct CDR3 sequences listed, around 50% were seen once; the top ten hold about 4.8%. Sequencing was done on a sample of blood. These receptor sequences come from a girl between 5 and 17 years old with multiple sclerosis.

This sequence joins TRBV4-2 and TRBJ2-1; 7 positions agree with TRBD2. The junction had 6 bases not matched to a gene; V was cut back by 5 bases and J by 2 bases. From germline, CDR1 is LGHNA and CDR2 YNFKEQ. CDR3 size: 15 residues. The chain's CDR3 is CASSGKRGTYNEQFF. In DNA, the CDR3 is TGTGCCAGCAGCGGCAAGCGGGGCACCTACAATGAGCAGTTCTTC.

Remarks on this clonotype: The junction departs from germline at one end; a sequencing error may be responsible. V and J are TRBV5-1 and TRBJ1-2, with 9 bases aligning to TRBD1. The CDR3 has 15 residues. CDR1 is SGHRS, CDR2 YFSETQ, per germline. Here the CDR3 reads CAGSGQGLSNYGYTF. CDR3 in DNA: TGCGCCGGCAGCGGACAGGGGTTGAGTAACTATGGCTACACCTTC.